What follows are 10 T cell receptor beta chains derived from one specimen sequenced in a study of radiation and T cells in renal cell carcinoma. Profiled with immunoSEQ multiplex PCR; TCRdb holds only in-frame clones, not every one. This sample has roughly 58,000 clones, with around 80% found just once. The time point was: blood 4 weeks post-SBRT, at nephrectomy. The treatment here: 15 Gy SBRT to primary tumor, nephrectomy 4 weeks later. This material consisted of blood, taken from a patient whose treatment included radiotherapy and nephrectomy. The origin of the receptors is a man aged 60 to 69 with renal cell carcinoma.

V and J are TRBV18 and TRBJ1-1; TRBD1 aligns across 8 bases. The CDR3 loop spans 14 amino acids. V was clipped by 3 bases and J by 7 bases; unmatched bases: 7. Germline V gene data show CDR1 as KGHSH and CDR2 as LQKENI. The CDR3 loop reads CASSPGQDVIEAFF. The CDR3 DNA sequence: TGTGCCAGCTCACCGGGACAGGATGTTATTGAAGCTTTCTTT.

The genes are TRBV19 and TRBJ2-3; D is uncertain. The V and J ends lost 3 bases and 3 bases respectively, with 13 bases between them. The germline V gene encodes CDR1 LNHDA and CDR2 SQIVND (reference sequence). The CDR3 totals 15 residues. For the CDR3, the DNA is TGTGCCAGTAGTATTGGTTTGATGGGGACAGATACGCAGTATTTT. Its protein product is CASSIGLMGTDTQYF.

The chain is built from TRBV5-1 and TRBJ2-3, with 9 bases matching TRBD2. This CDR3 comprises 18 residues. V dropped 0 bases and J dropped 7; count of bases not matched to a gene: 15. CDR1 and CDR2 from the germline V gene are SGHRS and YFSETQ. This chain's CDR3 is CASSLAVGGSGSPNTQYF. The CDR3 nucleotides read TGCGCCAGCAGCTTGGCGGTCGGGGGTAGCGGGAGTCCAAATACGCAGTATTTT.

The chain combines TRBV11-3 with TRBJ2-3, with 11 bases that match TRBD2. J lost 7 bases, V lost 5 bases, and 14 bases had no gene match. Germline lookup yields CDR1 SGHNT and CDR2 YENEEA. The CDR3 runs to 17 residues. CDR3 in amino acids: CASSPPAVAGGPHTQYF. Written as DNA, the CDR3 is TGTGCCAGCAGCCCTCCCGCGGTAGCGGGAGGGCCTCATACGCAGTATTTT.

CDR3 nucleotides: TGTGCCAGCAGCTTGGGGTCTACAGGGTTGGTTCAGCCCCAGCATTTT. Protein product: CASSLGSTGLVQPQHF. This chain joins TRBV5-5 and TRBJ1-5, with a tentative D call TRBD1 (6 bases). The CDR3 totals 16 residues. Trimming left V 0 bases short and J 6 bases short, with 16 bases between. Germline V lookup: CDR1 SGHKS, CDR2 YYEKEE (reference sequence).

V gene TRBV30 combines with J gene TRBJ2-7, with D unclear. The V end was cut by 3 bases, the J end by 5 bases, with 17 bases between. There are 14 residues in the CDR3. Germline V gene sequence: CDR1 GTSNPN, CDR2 SVGIG (reference sequence). In DNA form, the CDR3 reads TGTGCCTGGAGATCTGATAGGGCGTCTAACGAGCAGTACTTC. It yields the protein CAWRSDRASNEQYF.

J is TRBJ2-5 and V is TRBV6-1; 11 nucleotides match TRBD2. CDR3 length: 16 residues. Germline V gene data show CDR1 as MNHNS and CDR2 as SASEGT. V lost 2 bases to trimming and J lost 7 bases; unmatched junction nucleotides: 9. CDR3: CASSEQLAGAGGTQYF. DNA for the CDR3: TGTGCCAGCAGTGAACAACTAGCGGGAGCTGGAGGGACCCAGTACTTC.

This chain connects TRBV5-1 to TRBJ1-1; 10 nucleotides match TRBD1. CDR3 length: 14 residues. The J segment lost 5 bases and the V segment lost 4 bases, leaving 5 bases of the junction unmatched. Germline assignment: CDR1 SGHRS and CDR2 YFSETQ. In DNA form, the CDR3 reads TGCGCCAGCAGCCGGGACAGGGGTGGGACTGAAGCTTTCTTT. Translating it yields CASSRDRGGTEAFF.

The rearrangement uses TRBV11-2 and TRBJ2-2, with 7 positions matching TRBD2. With 1 base clipped from V and 7 bases from J, the junction kept 3 bases outside the gene matches. The CDR3 consists of 14 residues. Germline CDR1 and CDR2: SGHAT and FQNNGV. The CDR3 is CASSLARTSGELFF. CDR3 coding DNA: TGTGCCAGCAGCTTAGCTAGGACTAGCGGGGAGCTGTTTTTT.

This chain connects TRBV27 to TRBJ1-2; perhaps TRBD1 as D (6 bases). The CDR3 loop spans 15 amino acids. The germline V and J ends were trimmed by 5 bases and 4 bases, with 17 bases remaining between them. Germline assignment: CDR1 MNHEY and CDR2 SMNVEV (reference sequence). CDR3 in amino acids: CASSRDRTVPYGYTF. In DNA, the CDR3 is TGTGCCAGCAGTAGAGACAGGACGGTCCCCTATGGCTACACCTTC.